This TCR beta chain was retrieved from a study of CD8+CD57+ T cells in acquired aplastic anemia. Study summary: Sorting CD4+ and CD8+ cells gave DNA averaging about 2.9 ug.

Genomic DNA, serving as template, underwent TCR beta VDJ and CDR3 profiling. TCRdb passed the reads through MiXCR, listing each CDR3 protein once. In the table there are hundreds of thousands of distinct CDR3 sequences, about two thirds of which are singletons. Germline V gives CDR1 SGDLS, CDR2 YYNGEE. V lost 3 bases and J 5 bases, leaving 12 bases between the germline ends. The CDR3 runs 13 residues. Source material: sorted CD4+, CD8+, or CD8+CD57+ T cells (not recorded which) from PBMCs. The receptor was isolated from a human donor in good health, serving as a control. This rearrangement joins TRBV9 to TRBJ2-7, with D perhaps TRBD1 (6 bases). Here the CDR3 reads CASSAGHLHEQYF. In DNA, the CDR3 is TGTGCCAGCAGCGCGGGACACCTCCACGAGCAGTACTTC. The variable domain in full, completed from reference TRBV9 and TRBJ2-7, reads DSGVTQTPKHLITATGQRVTLRCSPRSGDLSVYWYQQSLDQGLQFLIQYYNGEERAKGNILERFSAQQFPDLHSELNLSSLELGDSALYFCASSAGHLHEQYFGPGTRLTVT.